The rows below give T cell receptor beta chains drawn from one sample of a study of CD8 T cells in ankylosing spondylitis. TCRdb passed the 5' RACE reads through MiXCR, listing each CDR3 protein once. The sample carries more than 250,000 distinct CDR3 sequences, 11% recorded once. Sequences were obtained from blood, either unsorted or a sorted T cell fraction (not recorded which). The receptors here all came from a female donor with ankylosing spondylitis or in good health (not recorded which). Each CDR3 is given with its conserved first and last residue. The D gene is left open where the match is weak. Clone size is not always given. Where it is, it says once, few, many or a class for expanded clones.

>TRBV7-2|-|TRBJ2-3|many
TGTGCCAGCAGCTTAAATGGGTTGAGGACAGATACGCAGTATTTT
CASSLNGLRTDTQYF
>TRBV6-2/TRBV6-3|-|TRBJ2-1|-
TGTGCCAGCAGGAAAAAAAGCACCAATGAGCAGTTCTTC
CASRKKSTNEQFF
>TRBV5-1|TRBD1|TRBJ1-2|many
TGCGCCAGCAGCTCTCCAGGGGGCGAAGGCTACACCTTC
CASSSPGGEGYTF
>TRBV11-2|TRBD2|TRBJ2-1|few
TGTGCCAGCAGCTTGGGAAGACTAGCGGGAGGTTCGGATGAGCAGTTCTTC
CASSLGRLAGGSDEQFF
>TRBV11-1|-|TRBJ2-1|many
TGTGCCAGCAGCTTAAAGGCGCCCTACAATGAGCAGTTCTTC
CASSLKAPYNEQFF
>TRBV12-3/TRBV12-4|TRBD2|TRBJ2-4|many
TGTGCCAGCAGCTTAGCGGGAGGACTGAACATTCAGTACTTC
CASSLAGGLNIQYF
>TRBV20-1|TRBD2|TRBJ2-1|many
TGCTGTGCTAGAGGGGGGACGACTAGCGGGGATTACAATGAGCAGTTCTTC
CCARGGTTSGDYNEQFF
>TRBV7-6|-|TRBJ2-6|few
TGTGCCAGCAGCGAGGGTTCTAATACCAACGTCCTGACTTTC
CASSEGSNTNVLTF
>TRBV27|TRBD2|TRBJ2-7|few
TGTGCCAGCAGTTTAAGGGCGACTAGCGGGACCTACGAGCAGTACTTC
CASSLRATSGTYEQYF
>TRBV20-1|TRBD1|TRBJ2-1|-
TGCAGTGCTCGGGACAGGGGGCACTACAATGAGCAGTTCTTC
CSARDRGHYNEQFF
>TRBV7-6|TRBD2|TRBJ2-3|-
TGTGCCAGCAGCTTATTGCGGGGGGGCCCAGATACGCAGTATTTT
CASSLLRGGPDTQYF